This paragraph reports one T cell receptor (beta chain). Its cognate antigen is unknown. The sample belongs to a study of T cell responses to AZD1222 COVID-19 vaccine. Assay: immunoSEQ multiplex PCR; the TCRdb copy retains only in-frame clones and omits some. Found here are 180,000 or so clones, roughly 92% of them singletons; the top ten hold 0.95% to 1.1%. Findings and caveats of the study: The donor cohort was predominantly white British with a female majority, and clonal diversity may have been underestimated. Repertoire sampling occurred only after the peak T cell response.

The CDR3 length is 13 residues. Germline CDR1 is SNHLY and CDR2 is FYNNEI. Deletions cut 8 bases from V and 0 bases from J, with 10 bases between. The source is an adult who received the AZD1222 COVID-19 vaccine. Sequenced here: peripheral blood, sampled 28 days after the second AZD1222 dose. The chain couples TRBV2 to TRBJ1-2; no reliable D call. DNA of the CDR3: TGTGCCAGCGTTGATTTTTCTAACTATGGCTACACCTTC. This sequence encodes CASVDFSNYGYTF.